This TCR beta chain derives from a study of cytomegalovirus exposure and HLA in healthy donors. CDR1 and CDR2 from the germline V gene are MGHRA and YSYEKL. V gave up 0 bases and J gave up 6 bases, with 7 bases separating them. This CDR3 comprises 13 residues. PCR used 60 Vbeta primers and 13 Jbeta primers. The protocol was immunoSEQ multiplex PCR, while the TCRdb copy is restricted to in-frame clones and leaves out a portion. The sample yields around 180,000 clones, over 75% seen once. The TCR comes from a woman in her forties or fifties in good health and CMV-seronegative. Source material: PBMCs. The gene calls are TRBV4-1 and TRBJ2-3, with D hard to call. DNA for the CDR3: TGCGCCAGCAGCCAAGAGGCCGTGGATACGCAGTATTTT. The encoded protein is CASSQEAVDTQYF.